This TCR beta chain was captured by sequencing in a study of naive and memory T cell subsets. An equimolar mix of two oligonucleotides served as the beta constant-region primer for TRBC1 and TRBC2. Nested alpha and beta constant-region primers with the SP2 primer drove four PCR rounds on ligated cDNA. MiXCR, run by TCRdb on the UMI-ligation and nested PCR reads, gives a single entry per CDR3 protein. The sample contains over 80,000 distinct CDR3 sequences, roughly 12% of which appear only once. Germline V gene lookup returns CDR1 MNHEY and CDR2 SVGEGT. The CDR3 is 12 residues long. Trimming removed 6 bases from V and 4 bases from J, with 9 bases in between. Study findings and constraints: A few larger clonotypes appeared in naive repertoires, especially CD8, possibly memory cells re-expressing CD45RA.

From the second PCR step, alpha and beta chains were amplified apart. The table lists this clonotype with many counts. The antigen is unknown. This clonotype originated in a human donor in good health. The sequencing sample was made of naive CD4+ T cells from blood. The chain combines TRBV6-2 or TRBV6-3 with TRBJ1-1; D gene ambiguous. CDR3 sequence: CASSERVTEAFF. In DNA, the CDR3 is TGTGCCAGCAGCGAGAGGGTCACTGAAGCTTTCTTT.